A selection of T cell receptor beta chains follows, all from one sample in a study of cytomegalovirus exposure and HLA in healthy donors. Sequenced by immunoSEQ multiplex PCR; TCRdb stores in-frame clones only, minus some. The table lists 150,000 to 200,000 clones, around 79% of them singletons. Sequenced material: PBMCs. These TCRs come from a woman aged 40 to 50 in good health and CMV-seronegative. Each CDR3 is given with its conserved first and last residue. The D gene is left open where the match is weak. Some rows mark clone size as missing; the rest say once, few, many or name a class of expanded clone.

J gene,D gene,clone size,V gene,CDR3 DNA,CDR3 protein
TRBJ2-5,TRBD2,once,TRBV5-6,TGTGCCAGCAGCTTGTGGGCGGGGGGCCCAATCCAAGAGACCCAGTACTTC,CASSLWAGGPIQETQYF
TRBJ2-6,.,.,TRBV6-5,TGTGCCAGCAGTTACTCTAGCTCTGGGGCCAACGTCCTGACTTTC,CASSYSSSGANVLTF
TRBJ2-1,.,.,TRBV6-1,TGTGCCAGCAGTGAAGCGATCCGGACTAGGGGGGATGAGCAGTTCTTC,CASSEAIRTRGDEQFF
TRBJ1-2,TRBD1,once,TRBV29-1,TGCAGCGCGTCGGGACAGTCCTATGGCTACACCTTC,CSASGQSYGYTF
TRBJ1-2,.,.,TRBV5-1,TGCGCCAGCAGCTTTCAGGGCGATGGCTACACCTTC,CASSFQGDGYTF
TRBJ2-5,.,.,TRBV5-4,TGTGCCAGCAGCTACTCCCGAGAGGGCGATCAAGAGACCCAGTACTTC,CASSYSREGDQETQYF
TRBJ1-2,TRBD1,once,TRBV5-4,TGTGCCAGCAGCGGGGGGACAGGGGGCGATGGCTACACCTTC,CASSGGTGGDGYTF
TRBJ1-2,TRBD1,.,TRBV19,TGTGCCAGTAGCCTGGACAGGGTCGGCTATGGCTACACCTTC,CASSLDRVGYGYTF
TRBJ1-5,TRBD1,.,TRBV27,TGTGCCAGCAGTTTATCGGGGACAGGGGGCCGGGAGCCCCAGCATTTT,CASSLSGTGGREPQHF
TRBJ1-6,.,.,TRBV14,TGTGCCAGCAGCCAATTAGTATCGGGTCAATCACCCCTCCACTTT,CASSQLVSGQSPLHF
TRBJ1-5,.,.,TRBV2,TGTGCCAGCAGAGGAAAGGGAGACCGGAACCGCAATCAGCCCCAGCATTTT,CASRGKGDRNRNQPQHF
TRBJ2-7,.,.,TRBV19,TGTGCCAGTAGTAGACGACAGCACTACGAGCAGTACTTC,CASSRRQHYEQYF
TRBJ2-5,.,.,TRBV21-1,TGTGCCAGCAGCAAATTGCGGACAGGGGACCAAGAGACCCAGTACTTC,CASSKLRTGDQETQYF
TRBJ1-6,.,once,TRBV10-1,TGCGCCAGCAGTGAGCCCCCTCCCTATAATTCACCCCTCCACTTT,CASSEPPPYNSPLHF
TRBJ2-4,TRBD1,.,TRBV25-1,TGTGCCAGCAGTGATGGTACAGGGGAAAACATTCAGTACTTC,CASSDGTGENIQYF
TRBJ1-2,.,.,TRBV5-1,TGCGCCAGCAGCTTGGAGAGTCCGAACTATGGCTACACCTTC,CASSLESPNYGYTF
TRBJ2-1,.,.,TRBV14,TGTGCCAGCAGCCCCCTTGGGACACACAAATTCTTC,CASSPLGTHKFF
TRBJ2-5,TRBD2,.,TRBV5-4,TGTGCCAGCAGCCGACCGGGACTAGCGGAAGAAGAGACCCAGTACTTC,CASSRPGLAEEETQYF
TRBJ1-1,.,.,TRBV18,TGTGCCAGCTTAGCGGCGGTGAACACTGAAGCTTTCTTT,CASLAAVNTEAFF
TRBJ1-5,.,.,TRBV11-2,TGTGCCAGCAGCCACCCAGTGATGGGGTTGGGAGATCAGCCCCAGCATTTT,CASSHPVMGLGDQPQHF
TRBJ2-1,.,.,TRBV7-9,TGTGTAGTCTCCTACAATGAGCAGTTCTTC,CVVSYNEQFF
TRBJ2-3,.,once,TRBV11-2,TGTGCCAGCAGTGTACTAAGTACAGATACGCAGTATTTT,CASSVLSTDTQYF
TRBJ2-6,.,few,TRBV19,TGTGCCAGTTTGCCAGGTCCCTCTGGGGCCAACGTCCTGACTTTC,CASLPGPSGANVLTF
TRBJ1-2,TRBD1,.,TRBV27,TGTGCCAGCAGATCGGCAGGGGGCGCTGACTATGGCTACACCTTC,CASRSAGGADYGYTF
TRBJ1-1,TRBD1,.,TRBV29-1,TGCAGGGACAACTCGGACAGGGGGACTGAAGCTTTCTTT,CRDNSDRGTEAFF
TRBJ1-3,.,.,TRBV12-1,TGTGCTAACCGGGACATCTACTCTGGAAACACCATATATTTT,CANRDIYSGNTIYF
TRBJ2-3,.,once,TRBV5-1,TGCGCCAGCAGCTTAGTGGGGCCAAACACAGATACGCAGTATTTT,CASSLVGPNTDTQYF
TRBJ1-1,TRBD1,.,TRBV11-1,TGTGCCAGCAGACGGACAGGGGTGAACACTGAAGCTTTCTTT,CASRRTGVNTEAFF
TRBJ1-2,.,few,TRBV27,TGTGCCAGCAGTTTAAGGGAGAACTATGGCTACACCTTC,CASSLRENYGYTF